The sequence of this T cell receptor (beta chain) was determined in a study of T cell repertoires in cytomegalovirus infection. Study summary: An indication of both CMV infection and matching HLA type came from public TCR beta signatures.

The V gene's germline CDR1 is DFQATT and CDR2 SNEGSKA (reference sequence). Trimming at V came to 3 bases and at J to 7 bases, leaving 6 bases not matched to a gene. The length of the CDR3 is 13 residues. Study-level findings and limits: Dominant in the ex vivo response were TCR beta clonotypes restricted by HLA-C and specific for CMV.

With regard to this clonotype: Its target is unknown.

TCRdb re-derived calls from the reads in MiXCR, one entry per CDR3 protein. The data hold around 180,000 distinct CDR3 sequences, with 28% observed a single time. The rearrangement uses TRBV20-1 and TRBJ2-1; 7 bases align to TRBD2. The specimen was PBMCs. The TCR comes from a human donor in good health (CMV status not recorded). Some clones in this sample may be carry-over from other donors' samples. The CDR3, as DNA: TGCAGTGCTAGTACGGGACTAAAAAATGAGCAGTTCTTC. As protein: CSASTGLKNEQFF.